The clone carrying this TCR beta chain is large (0.1 to 1%) within its sample. Its antigen is undetermined. At one of its ends the junction is not consistent with the germline gene, which may arise from a read error. The sample originates from a study of high-grade serous ovarian cancer treatment subgroups. Study-level information: Each sample yielded on average roughly 7,000 unique TCR beta rearrangements from more than 13,000 reads.

Broader study findings: Spatial context was lost because tumors were sequenced in bulk. Repertoire similarity ranged 0.11 to 0.79 between tumors of one patient.

The tumor samples were collected prior to definitive surgery or chemotherapy. TCRdb's copy holds only in-frame clones and misses some; the assay was immunoSEQ multiplex PCR. The profile shows more than 10,000 clones, 68% of them singletons. The CDR3 length is 12 residues. From germline, CDR1 is SEHNR and CDR2 FQNEAQ (reference sequence). This chain joins TRBV7-9 and TRBJ2-7; TRBD2 agrees at 7 bases. The receptor's source is a human donor with high-grade serous ovarian cancer. The sequenced material came from tumor tissue. CDR3 sequence reads: CASNLWGGEQYF. For the CDR3, the DNA is TGTGCCAGCAACTTATGGGGGGGCGAGCAGTACTTC. Using reference TRBV7-9 and TRBJ2-7 for the parts outside the CDR3, the full variable domain is DTGVSQNPRHKITKRGQNVTFRCDPISEHNRLYWYRQTLGQGPEFLTYFQNEAQLEKSRLLSDRFSAERPKGSFSTLEIQRTEQGDSAMYLCASNLWGGEQYFGPGTRLTVT.